The sample holds a few counts of the clone carrying this T cell receptor beta chain. Its antigen is still unknown. The sample belongs to a study of T cells in Graves' hyperthyroidism and ophthalmopathy. Study observations and caveats: Ophthalmopathy onset followed model prediction by a median about 6.5 months.

Amplification of TCR beta CDR3 regions was performed using RNA transcripts as template. HTBI primers were the set used in a first-round RT-PCR of the TCR CDR3. TCRdb reprocessed the multiplex PCR reads with MiXCR, giving one entry per CDR3 protein. The repertoire holds hundreds of thousands of distinct CDR3 sequences, with about a sixth as singletons. The CDR3 is made up of 14 amino acids. CDR1 DFQATT and CDR2 SNEGSKA come from the germline V gene (reference sequence). Trimming stripped 1 base from V and 0 bases from J, with 9 bases between. The chain links TRBV20-1 to TRBJ1-1, with D unresolved. This clonotype originated in a woman younger than 30 with Graves' hyperthyroidism. The sample taken for sequencing was blood. The CDR3 DNA reads as TGCAGTGCTAGAGGTTGGGCCATGAACACTGAAGCTTTCTTT. Its protein is CSARGWAMNTEAFF.